This T cell receptor beta chain derives from a study of blood T cells in healthy people across ages. The CDR3 runs to 14 residues. The germline gives CDR1 MNHEY, CDR2 SVGEGT. V shed 8 bases and J shed 0 bases, with 13 bases lying between them. The authors ran a second PCR of about 6 to 11 cycles using a sample-barcoded 5' primer and a J-beta primer mix. Carrying 12 random nucleotides, a template-switch adaptor labeled each individual cDNA molecule. TCRdb passed the 5' RACE reads through MiXCR, listing each CDR3 protein once. The sample yields about 620,000 distinct CDR3 sequences, 20% to 25% seen once. Staff drew roughly 10 milliliters of peripheral blood from each donor. Per sample, a minimum of 7 million PBMCs were isolated. This clonotype was counted only a few times. Its target is unknown. Study-wide findings and caveats: A greater number of naive CD4+ cells and higher diversity distinguished long-lived donors from aged donors.

The rearrangement joins TRBV6-2 or TRBV6-3 to TRBJ2-5; the D gene could be TRBD1 or TRBD2 (6 bases each). The sample taken for sequencing was blood. This receptor was taken from a man between 65 and 80 years old in good health. The CDR3 loop reads CASRQGRYQETQYF. CDR3 coding DNA: TGTGCCAGCCGGCAGGGGAGGTACCAAGAGACCCAGTACTTC.